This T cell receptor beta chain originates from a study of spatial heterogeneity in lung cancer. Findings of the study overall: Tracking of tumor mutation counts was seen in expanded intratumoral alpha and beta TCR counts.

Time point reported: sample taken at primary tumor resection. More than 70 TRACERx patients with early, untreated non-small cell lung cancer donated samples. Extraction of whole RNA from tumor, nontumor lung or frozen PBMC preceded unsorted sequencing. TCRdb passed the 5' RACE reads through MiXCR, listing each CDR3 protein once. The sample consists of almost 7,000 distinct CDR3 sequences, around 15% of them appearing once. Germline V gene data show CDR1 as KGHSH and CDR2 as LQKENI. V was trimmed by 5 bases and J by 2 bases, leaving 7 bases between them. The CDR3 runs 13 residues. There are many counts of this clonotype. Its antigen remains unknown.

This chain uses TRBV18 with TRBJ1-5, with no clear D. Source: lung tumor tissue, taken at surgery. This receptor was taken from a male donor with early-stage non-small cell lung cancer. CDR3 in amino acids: CASSGSGNQPQHF. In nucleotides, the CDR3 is TGTGCCAGCTCAGGCTCTGGCAATCAGCCCCAGCATTTT.